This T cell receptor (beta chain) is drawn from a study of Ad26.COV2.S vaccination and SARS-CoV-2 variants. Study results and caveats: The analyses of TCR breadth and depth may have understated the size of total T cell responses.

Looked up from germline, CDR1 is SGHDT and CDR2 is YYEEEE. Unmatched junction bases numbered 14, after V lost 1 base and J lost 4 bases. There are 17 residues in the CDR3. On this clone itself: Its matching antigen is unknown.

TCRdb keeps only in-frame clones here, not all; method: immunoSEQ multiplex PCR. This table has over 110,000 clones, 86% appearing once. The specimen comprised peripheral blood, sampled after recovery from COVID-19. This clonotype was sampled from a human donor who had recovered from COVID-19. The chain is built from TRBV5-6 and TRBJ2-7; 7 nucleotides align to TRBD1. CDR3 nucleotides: TGTGCCAGCAGCTTGATGCCCCTGGACAGGATTATGTACGAGCAGTACTTC. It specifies CASSLMPLDRIMYEQYF.